Below, one T cell receptor beta chain is given with its context. This entry is derived from a study of blood T cell repertoires in COVID-19. About the research overall: Nucleic acid was either cDNA or gDNA, and it came from T cells, B-cell-depleted T cells, or PBMCs.

The CDR3 covers 13 residues. Germline CDR1 and CDR2: SQVTM and ANQGSEA. Trimming took 2 bases from V and 6 from J, leaving 13 bases between them. Sequenced by immunoSEQ multiplex PCR; TCRdb stores in-frame clones only, minus some. The data contain 40,000 to 50,000 clones, 70% to 90% of them singletons. The chain has TRBV29-1 and TRBJ1-1, with D perhaps TRBD1 (5 bases). Sequenced sample: peripheral blood. This TCR was recovered from a man in his forties or fifties with active COVID-19. CDR3 loop: CSVEIGGSSEAFF. The CDR3 DNA is TGCAGCGTTGAAATCGGGGGGTCGTCTGAAGCTTTCTTT. Drawing the rest from reference TRBV29-1 and TRBJ1-1, the complete variable domain is SAVISQKPSRDICQRGTSLTIQCQVDSQVTMMFWYRQQPGQSLTLIATANQGSEATYESGFVIDKFPISRPNLTFSTLTVSNMSPEDSSIYLCSVEIGGSSEAFFGQGTRLTVV.